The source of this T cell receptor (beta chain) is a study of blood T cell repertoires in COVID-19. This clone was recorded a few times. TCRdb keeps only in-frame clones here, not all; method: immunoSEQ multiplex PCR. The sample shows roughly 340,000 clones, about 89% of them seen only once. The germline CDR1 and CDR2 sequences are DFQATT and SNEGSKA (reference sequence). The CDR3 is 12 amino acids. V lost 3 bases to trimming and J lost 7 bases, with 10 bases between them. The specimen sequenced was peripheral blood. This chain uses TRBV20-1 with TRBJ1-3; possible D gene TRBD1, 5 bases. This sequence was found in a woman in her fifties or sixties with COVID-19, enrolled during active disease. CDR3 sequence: CSASLGDNTIYF. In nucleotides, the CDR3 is TGCAGTGCTAGTCTAGGGGATAACACCATATATTTT.